The sequence of this T cell receptor (beta chain) was determined in a study of blood T cell repertoires in COVID-19. Whole-study context: Specimens from acute and convalescent COVID-19 originated in the United States, Italy and Spain. From T cells, B-cell-depleted T cells, or PBMCs came the material, which was cDNA or gDNA.

Original processing notes: How many nucleated cells were present was estimated from reference gene primer amplification. Sequencing used immunoSEQ multiplex PCR; TCRdb keeps in-frame clones, though not all of them. The V and J calls and clone size were taken over from that table, and D and trimming were inferred from the DNA. The sample lists about 96,000 clones, 85% to 90% occurring once. Seattle patient enrollment occurred during active infection, with longitudinal follow-up thereafter. The material sequenced was peripheral blood. The sequence derives from a human donor with COVID-19, enrolled during active disease. The donor label of this sample is uncertain.

The CDR3 bases are TGTGCCAGCAGTTCACTCCTCTACAGGGAAGAGGTGGACGAGCAGTACTTC. Amino acids: CASSSLLYREEVDEQYF. J is TRBJ2-7 and V is TRBV5-6; D is possibly TRBD1 (6 bases). Looked up from germline, CDR1 is SGHDT and CDR2 is YYEEEE. The CDR3 loop spans 17 amino acids. V gave up 5 bases and J gave up 5 bases, with 26 bases separating them.